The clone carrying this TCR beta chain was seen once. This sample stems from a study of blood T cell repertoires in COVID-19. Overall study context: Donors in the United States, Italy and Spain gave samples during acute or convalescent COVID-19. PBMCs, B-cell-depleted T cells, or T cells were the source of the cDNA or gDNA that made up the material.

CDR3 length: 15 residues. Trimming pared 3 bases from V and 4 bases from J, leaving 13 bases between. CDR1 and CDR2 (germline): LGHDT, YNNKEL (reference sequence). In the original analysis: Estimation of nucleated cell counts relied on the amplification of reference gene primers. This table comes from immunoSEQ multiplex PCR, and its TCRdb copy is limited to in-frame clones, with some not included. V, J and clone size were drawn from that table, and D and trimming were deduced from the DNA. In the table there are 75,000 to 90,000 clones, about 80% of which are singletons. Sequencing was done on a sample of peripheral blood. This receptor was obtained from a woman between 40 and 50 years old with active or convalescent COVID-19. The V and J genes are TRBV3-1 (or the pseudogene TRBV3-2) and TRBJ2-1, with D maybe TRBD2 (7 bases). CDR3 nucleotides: TGTGCCAGCAGCCATAATGGGGGGGCTTACAATGAGCAGTTCTTC. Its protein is CASSHNGGAYNEQFF.